This T cell receptor (beta chain) was sequenced during a study of T cell responses to AZD1222 COVID-19 vaccine. Turning to the study itself: Pooled together were second doses at about 4 or about 12 weeks. Points from the study as a whole: Baseline testing showed seropositivity in only a handful of AZD1222 recipients.

As concerns this clone: Its matching antigen is unknown.

Some clones are missing from TCRdb's copy, which holds only in-frame ones; the method was immunoSEQ multiplex PCR. The repertoire has 95,000 to 150,000 clones, 80% to 90% of them found once; the top ten carry about 3.1%. This sequence originates from an adult in good health. Sequenced material: peripheral blood, taken on day 0 of AZD1222 vaccination.

The CDR3 nucleotides read TGTGCCAGCAGCCAAAGACACGAGCAGTACTTC. Protein: CASSQRHEQYF. The chain combines TRBV3-1 (or the pseudogene TRBV3-2) with TRBJ2-7; unclear D gene. Germline CDR1 reads LGHDT; CDR2 reads YNNKEL (reference sequence). Trimming cost V 2 bases and J 5 bases, with 4 bases left between them. The CDR3 totals 11 residues.